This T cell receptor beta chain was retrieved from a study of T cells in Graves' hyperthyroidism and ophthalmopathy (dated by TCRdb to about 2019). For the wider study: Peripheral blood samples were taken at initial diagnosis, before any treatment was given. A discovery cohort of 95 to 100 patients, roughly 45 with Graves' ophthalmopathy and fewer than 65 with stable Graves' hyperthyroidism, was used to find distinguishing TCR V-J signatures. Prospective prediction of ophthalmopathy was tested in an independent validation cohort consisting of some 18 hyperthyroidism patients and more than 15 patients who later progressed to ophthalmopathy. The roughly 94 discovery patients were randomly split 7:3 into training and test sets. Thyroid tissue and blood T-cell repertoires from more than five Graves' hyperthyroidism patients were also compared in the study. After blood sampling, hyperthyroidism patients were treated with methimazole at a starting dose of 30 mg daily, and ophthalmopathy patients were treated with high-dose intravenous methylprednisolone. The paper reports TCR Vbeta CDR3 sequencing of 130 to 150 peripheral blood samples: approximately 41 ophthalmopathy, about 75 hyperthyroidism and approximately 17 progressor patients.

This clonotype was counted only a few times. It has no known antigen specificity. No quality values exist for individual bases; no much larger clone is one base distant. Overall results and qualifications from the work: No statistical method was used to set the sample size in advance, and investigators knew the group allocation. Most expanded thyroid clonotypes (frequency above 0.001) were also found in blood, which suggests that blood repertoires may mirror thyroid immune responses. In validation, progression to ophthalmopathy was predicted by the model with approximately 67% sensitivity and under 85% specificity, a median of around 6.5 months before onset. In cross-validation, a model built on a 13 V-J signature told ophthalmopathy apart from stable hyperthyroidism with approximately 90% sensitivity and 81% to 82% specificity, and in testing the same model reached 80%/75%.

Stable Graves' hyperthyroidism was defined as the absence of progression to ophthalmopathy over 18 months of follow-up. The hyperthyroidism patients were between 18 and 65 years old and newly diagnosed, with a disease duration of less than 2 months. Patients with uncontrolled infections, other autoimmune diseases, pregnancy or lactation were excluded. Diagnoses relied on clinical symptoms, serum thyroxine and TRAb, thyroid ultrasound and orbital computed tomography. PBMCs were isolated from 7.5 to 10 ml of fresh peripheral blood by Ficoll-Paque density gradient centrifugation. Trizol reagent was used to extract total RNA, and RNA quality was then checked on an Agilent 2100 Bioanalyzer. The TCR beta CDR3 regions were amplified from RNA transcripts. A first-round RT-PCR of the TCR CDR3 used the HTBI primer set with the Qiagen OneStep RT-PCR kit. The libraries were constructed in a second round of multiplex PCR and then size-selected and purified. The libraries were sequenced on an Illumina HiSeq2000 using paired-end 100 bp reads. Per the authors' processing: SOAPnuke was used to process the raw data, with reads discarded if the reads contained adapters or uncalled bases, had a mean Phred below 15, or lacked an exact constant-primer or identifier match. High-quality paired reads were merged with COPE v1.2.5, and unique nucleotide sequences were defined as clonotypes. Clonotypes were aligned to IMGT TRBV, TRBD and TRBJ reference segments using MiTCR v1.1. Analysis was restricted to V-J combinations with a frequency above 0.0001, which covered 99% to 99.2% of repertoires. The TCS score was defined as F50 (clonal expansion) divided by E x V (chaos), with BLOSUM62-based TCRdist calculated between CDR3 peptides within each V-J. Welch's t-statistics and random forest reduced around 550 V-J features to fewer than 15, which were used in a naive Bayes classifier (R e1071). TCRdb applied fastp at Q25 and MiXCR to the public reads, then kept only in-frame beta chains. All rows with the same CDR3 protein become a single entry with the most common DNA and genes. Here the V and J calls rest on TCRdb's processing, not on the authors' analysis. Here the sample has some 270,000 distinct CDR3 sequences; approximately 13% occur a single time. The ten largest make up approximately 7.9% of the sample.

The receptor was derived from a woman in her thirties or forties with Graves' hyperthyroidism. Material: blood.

The DNA sequence is given as TGTGCCAGCAGTGAGACTTGGGGGGGCGCGTCCGGGGAGCTGTTTTTT. This encodes CASSETWGGASGELFF. In this chain, TRBV6-1 is recombined with TRBJ2-2; a weak D assignment points to TRBD2 (7 bases agree). From cysteine to phenylalanine, the CDR3 is 16 amino acids long. The retained sequence is limited to the CDR3, 48 bases, with the frame set at the first base. Cut back by 3 bases and 6 bases, the V and J ends lie 17 bases apart. According to the germline V gene, CDR1 reads MNHNS and CDR2 reads SASEGT.